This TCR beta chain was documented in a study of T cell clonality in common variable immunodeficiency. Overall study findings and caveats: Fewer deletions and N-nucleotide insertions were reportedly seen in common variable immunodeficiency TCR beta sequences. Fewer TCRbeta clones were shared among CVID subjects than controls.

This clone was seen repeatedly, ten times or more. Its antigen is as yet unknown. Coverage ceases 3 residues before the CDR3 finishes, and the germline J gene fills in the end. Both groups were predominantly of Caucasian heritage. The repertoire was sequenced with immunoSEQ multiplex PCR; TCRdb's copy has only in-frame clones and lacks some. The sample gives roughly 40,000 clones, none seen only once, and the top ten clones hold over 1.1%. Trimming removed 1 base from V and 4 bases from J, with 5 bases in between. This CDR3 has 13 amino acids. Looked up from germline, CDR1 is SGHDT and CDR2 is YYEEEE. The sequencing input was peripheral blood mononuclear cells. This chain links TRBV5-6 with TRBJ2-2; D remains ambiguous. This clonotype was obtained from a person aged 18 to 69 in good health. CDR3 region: CASSLLGTGELFF. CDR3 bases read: TGTGCCAGCAGCTTGCTAGGCACCGGGGAG.